This T cell receptor beta chain was captured by sequencing in a study of CD8 T cells in Susac syndrome. The authors negatively isolated CD8+ and CD4+ T cells and FACS-enriched TEMRA cells. This CDR3 comprises 14 residues. Per the germline V gene, CDR1 is SEHNR and CDR2 is FQNEAQ (reference sequence). V lost 1 base to trimming and J lost 5 bases, with 8 bases between them. With random hexamers, reverse transcription was performed on about 0.45 to 1 ug of RNA. By means of immunoSEQ multiplex PCR, TCR beta CDR3 spanning 54 Vbeta and 13 Jbeta underwent amplification. Using its own MiXCR run on the immunoSEQ multiplex PCR reads, TCRdb lists one record per CDR3 protein. Of fewer than 350,000 distinct CDR3 sequences listed, around 85% were seen once; the top ten hold approximately 0.2%.

The sequence derives from a human donor with multiple sclerosis. The sequenced sample was CD8+ T cells from PBMCs. The rearrangement links TRBV7-9 to TRBJ1-4; no definite D call. The CDR3 loop is CASSLGQTNEKLFF. CDR3 DNA: TGTGCCAGCAGCTTAGGGCAGACGAATGAAAAACTGTTTTTT.